This TCR beta chain was sequenced for a study of chemoradiotherapy in HPV16-positive cancers. J lost 6 bases, V lost 4 bases, and 7 bases had no gene match. The germline V gene has CDR1 PRHDT and CDR2 FYEKMQ (reference sequence). The CDR3 covers 14 residues. Only one count was recorded for this clone. Its antigen remains unknown. Profiling relied on immunoSEQ multiplex PCR, and the TCRdb table lists in-frame clones only, not all of them. This table has 3,000 to 4,000 clones, around 85% appearing once. Repeated repertoire sampling spanned the course of chemoradiotherapy. Study results and limitations: For HPV16-positive patients, expanding HPV-responsive T cells associated with longer recurrence-free survival. The functional HPV-specific definition rests on just a couple of HPV16-positive patients.

The origin of this receptor is a human donor with HPV-associated anogenital cancer. The V call is TRBV13, the J call TRBJ1-2; 8 bases fit TRBD1. Sample: tumor tissue, taken from a patient who underwent chemoradiotherapy. CDR3 DNA: TGTGCCAGCAGCTCTCGGGCAGGGGGCGATGGCTACACCTTC. Amino acids: CASSSRAGGDGYTF.